Shown below are 10 T cell receptor beta chains from a single sample sequenced in a study of blood T cell repertoires in COVID-19 (dated by TCRdb to 2018 to 2020). The library was obtained by the immunoSEQ multiplex PCR assay. As stored in TCRdb, this immuneACCESS dataset retains in-frame rearrangements with V and J assigned. A fraction of the clones does not appear; measured against another copy, unresolved V genes explain less than half of the discrepancy, and the remainder lacks a known reason. Counted in this sample were approximately 260,000 clones; 70% to 90% of them appeared once. Approximately 6.6% of the sample is taken by the ten largest. The sequencing sample was made of PBMCs or T cells enriched from blood (not recorded which). The receptors originated from a woman aged 45-60 years who had been exposed to COVID-19.

This clone was detected once. V gene TRBV9 combines with J gene TRBJ1-5, with D maybe TRBD1 (6 bases). Germline V gene sequence: CDR1 SGDLS, CDR2 YYNGEE. The V end was cut by 3 bases, the J end by 5 bases, with 12 bases between. The CDR3 contains 14 residues. The CDR3 DNA follows: TGTGCCAGCAGCGCCGGGGGGGGGCATCAGCCCCAGCATTTT. Its translation is CASSAGGGHQPQHF.

This clone was seen more than once but under ten times. The chain joins TRBV6-2 or TRBV6-3 to TRBJ1-5; 9 bases map to TRBD1. Germline trimming cut 6 bases from V and 7 bases from J; bases unmatched to any gene: 10. The CDR3 runs 15 residues. Germline V gene sequence: CDR1 MNHEY, CDR2 SVGEGT. The CDR3 protein is CASSPRRTGEQPQHF. DNA of the CDR3: TGTGCCAGCAGCCCCCGTCGGACAGGGGAGCAGCCCCAGCATTTT.

The chain links TRBV27 to TRBJ1-2; D remains ambiguous. The V gene's germline CDR1 is MNHEY and CDR2 SMNVEV (reference sequence). Trimming took off 0 bases at V and 2 bases at J, with 16 bases between the two ends. The CDR3 runs 17 residues. This CDR3 reads CASSLSLMAAKNYGYTF. The CDR3 nucleotides are TGTGCCAGCAGTTTATCCCTTATGGCGGCTAAAAACTATGGCTACACCTTC.

The V call is TRBV10-3, the J call TRBJ1-2; 7 bases line up with TRBD1. The V gene's germline CDR1 is ENHRY and CDR2 SYGVKD. V dropped 2 bases and J dropped 6; count of bases not matched to a gene: 0. CDR3 length equals 12 residues. The CDR3 reads CAISEDRDGYTF. The DNA for the CDR3 is TGTGCCATCAGTGAGGACAGGGATGGCTACACCTTC.

The chain joins TRBV28 to TRBJ2-3; D might be TRBD2 (6 bases). CDR1 MDHEN and CDR2 SYDVKM come from the germline V gene. The CDR3 extends over 12 amino acids. Trimming took off 7 bases at V and 4 bases at J, with 9 bases between the two ends. The CDR3 protein is CASTGEADTQYF. The CDR3 region has the DNA TGTGCCAGCACCGGGGAGGCAGATACGCAGTATTTT.

This clone was seen a few times. The V gene is TRBV18, the J gene TRBJ2-3, with D uncertain. Germline CDR1 and CDR2: KGHSH and LQKENI. Trimming took 1 base from V and 0 from J, leaving 14 bases between them. This CDR3 region has 17 residues. In nucleotides, the CDR3 is TGTGCCAGCTCACCACTAGCTACAATCACTAGCACAGATACGCAGTATTTT. Amino acids: CASSPLATITSTDTQYF.

This clone was recorded once. The junction differs from germline at one of its ends, possibly a read error. This chain uses TRBV7-2 with TRBJ2-1; 16 bases agree with TRBD2. The germline V gene has CDR1 SGHTA and CDR2 FQGNSA. The length of the CDR3 is 15 residues. DNA for the CDR3: TGTGCCAGCAGCTCTCAGACCGGGACTAGCGGGGGGGCACTCTTC. This sequence encodes CASSSQTGTSGGALF. Variable domain in full (rest from reference TRBV7-2 and TRBJ2-1): GAGVSQSPSNKVTEKGKDVELRCDPISGHTALYWYRQSLGQGLEFLIYFQGNSAPDKSGLPSDRFSAERTGGSVSTLTIQRTQQEDSAVYLCASSSQTGTSGGALFGPGTRLTVL.

This rearrangement joins TRBV11-3 to TRBJ1-3; possibly TRBD1 for D (6 bases). The CDR3 contains 14 residues. Germline V lookup: CDR1 SGHNT, CDR2 YENEEA. Trimming removed 5 bases from V and 3 bases from J, with 11 bases in between. The CDR3 spells CASSGGLDGNTIYF. The CDR3 nucleotides read TGTGCCAGCAGCGGGGGCCTCGATGGAAACACCATATATTTT.

This clone was observed once. The gene calls are TRBV6-2 or TRBV6-3 and TRBJ1-1; D possibly corresponds to TRBD1 (5 bases). The CDR3 has 13 amino acids. V was shortened by 1 base and J by 5 bases, with 8 bases between the two germline ends. Germline CDR1 reads MNHEY; CDR2 reads SVGEGT. CDR3 loop: CASSYFRGTEAFF. In DNA, the CDR3 is TGTGCCAGCAGTTACTTCCGGGGGACTGAAGCTTTCTTT.

This sequence joins TRBV5-6 and TRBJ1-1; D possibly corresponds to TRBD1 (5 bases). Trimming cost V 3 bases and J 4 bases, with 16 bases left between them. The germline CDR1 and CDR2 sequences are SGHDT and YYEEEE. CDR3 length: 15 residues. This chain's CDR3 is CASSYGHGSGTEAFF. CDR3 bases: TGTGCCAGCAGCTACGGACATGGATCGGGCACTGAAGCTTTCTTT. Full variable domain (rest looked up from reference TRBV5-6 and TRBJ1-1): DAGVTQSPTHLIKTRGQQVTLRCSPKSGHDTVSWYQQALGQGPQFIFQYYEEEERQRGNFPDRFSGHQFPNYSSELNVNALLLGDSALYLCASSYGHGSGTEAFFGQGTRLTVV.